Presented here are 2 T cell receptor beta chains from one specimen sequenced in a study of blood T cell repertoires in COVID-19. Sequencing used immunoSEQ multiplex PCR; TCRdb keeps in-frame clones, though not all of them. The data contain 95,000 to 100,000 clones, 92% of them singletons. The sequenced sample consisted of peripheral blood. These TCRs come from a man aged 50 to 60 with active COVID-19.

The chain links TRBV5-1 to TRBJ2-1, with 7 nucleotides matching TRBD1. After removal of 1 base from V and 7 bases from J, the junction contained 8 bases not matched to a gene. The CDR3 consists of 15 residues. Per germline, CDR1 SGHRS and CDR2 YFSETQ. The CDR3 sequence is CASSLTGDPQNEQFF. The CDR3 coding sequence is TGCGCCAGCAGCTTGACAGGGGATCCCCAAAATGAGCAGTTCTTC.

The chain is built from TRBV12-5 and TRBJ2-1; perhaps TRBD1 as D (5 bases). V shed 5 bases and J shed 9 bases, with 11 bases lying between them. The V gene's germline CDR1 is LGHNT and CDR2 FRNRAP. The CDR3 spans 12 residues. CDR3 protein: CASGLGRAEQFF. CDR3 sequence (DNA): TGTGCTAGTGGTCTCGGCAGGGCTGAGCAGTTCTTC.